These T cell receptor beta chains were read from a single sample in a study of metastatic and nonmetastatic thyroid tumors. With MiXCR, TCRdb reprocessed the PCR reads. Of 7,500 to 8,000 clones detected, approximately 30% appear once; the ten largest clones hold roughly 43%. Source material: tumor tissue. The receptors were gathered from a male donor with papillary thyroid cancer or a benign thyroid nodule (not recorded which). Some clones in this sample may be carry-over from other donors' samples. Each CDR3 is given with its conserved first and last residue. A D gene is named only where the DNA matches it firmly. Clone size is shown for a subset of rows, as once, few, many or a class of expanded clone.

16	TRBJ1-2	TRBV10-3	TRBD1	few	TGTGCCATCAGTGAGATAGGGTCCCACAGGGGGCAAGGCTACACCTTC	CAISEIGSHRGQGYTF
15	TRBJ2-5	TRBV11-2	-	-	TGTGCCAGCAGCTTAAGGCAGGGCGACGGGGAGACCCAGTACTTC	CASSLRQGDGETQYF
16	TRBJ2-1	TRBV14	-	-	TGTGCCAGCAGCCAATCGTACGCAGGGTTGGATAATGAGCAGTTCTTC	CASSQSYAGLDNEQFF
18	TRBJ2-3	TRBV5-1	TRBD1	once	TGCGCCAGCAGTCGCGGGACAGGGATGCGCACTGGCACAGATACGCAGTATTTT	CASSRGTGMRTGTDTQYF
16	TRBJ2-2	TRBV2	TRBD2	many	TGTGCCAGCAGGATAAGTAGCGGGAGTGGCACCGGGGAGCTGTTTTTT	CASRISSGSGTGELFF
14	TRBJ1-4	TRBV6-1	TRBD1	-	TGTGCCAGCAGTCTCGAGGGGGCCGCGGAAAAACTGTTTTTT	CASSLEGAAEKLFF
12	TRBJ2-1	TRBV2	-	few	TGTGCCAGCAAACCGGCCGTGGATGAGCAGTTCTTC	CASKPAVDEQFF
13	TRBJ1-2	TRBV20-1	TRBD1	many	TGCAGTGCCTCACCCTCGACAGGGGCATCCTACACCTTC	CSASPSTGASYTF
14	TRBJ2-7	TRBV19	-	medium-sized	TGTGCCAGTAGTGCCAAAATCGTAGGTCACGAGCAGTACTTC	CASSAKIVGHEQYF
14	TRBJ2-2	TRBV13	-	-	TGTGCCAGCAGCACACAGAGACTCACCGGGGAGCTGTTTTTT	CASSTQRLTGELFF
12	TRBJ2-1	TRBV28	-	few	TGTGCCAGCAGTTTCGGTAGCTATGAGCAGTTCTTC	CASSFGSYEQFF
17	TRBJ1-3	TRBV19	-	-	TGTGCCAGTAAAACAGGGACAAACTCTCTCCCAGGAAACACCATATATTTT	CASKTGTNSLPGNTIYF
15	TRBJ1-1	TRBV7-9	TRBD1	-	TGTGCCAGCAGCTTAGAAACAGGGGGCCGGGCTGAAGCTTTCTTT	CASSLETGGRAEAFF
16	TRBJ2-1	TRBV10-2	-	medium-sized	TGCGCCAGCAGTGAGATAGGCGGGTCTGGGTACAATGAGCAGTTCTTC	CASSEIGGSGYNEQFF
15	TRBJ1-2	TRBV5-6	TRBD1	many	TGTGCCAGCAGCTTGGCGGGGACAGATCTCTATGGCTACACCTTC	CASSLAGTDLYGYTF
14	TRBJ2-7	TRBV5-1	-	-	TGCGCCAGCACTGCGGGGACGGCTGACTACGAGCAGTACTTC	CASTAGTADYEQYF